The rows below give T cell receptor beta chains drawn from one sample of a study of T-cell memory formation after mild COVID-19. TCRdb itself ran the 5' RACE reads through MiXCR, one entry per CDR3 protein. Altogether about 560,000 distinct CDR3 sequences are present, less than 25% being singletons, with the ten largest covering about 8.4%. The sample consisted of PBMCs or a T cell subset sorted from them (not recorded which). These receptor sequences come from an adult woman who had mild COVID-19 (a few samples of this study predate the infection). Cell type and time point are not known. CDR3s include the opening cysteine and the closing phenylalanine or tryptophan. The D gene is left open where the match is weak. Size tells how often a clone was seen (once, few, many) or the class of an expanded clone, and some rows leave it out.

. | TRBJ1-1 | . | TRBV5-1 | CASSSQEGHMEAFF | TGCGCCAGCAGTTCCCAGGAGGGACACATGGAAGCTTTCTTT
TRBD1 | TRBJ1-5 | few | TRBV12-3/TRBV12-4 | CASSSRDRQPQHF | TGTGCCAGCAGTTCGCGGGACAGACAGCCCCAGCATTTT
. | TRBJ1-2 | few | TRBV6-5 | CASSYSYRINYGYTF | TGTGCCAGCAGTTACTCGTACAGGATAAACTATGGCTACACCTTC
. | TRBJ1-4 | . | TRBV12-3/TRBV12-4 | CASSFPQGTNEKLFF | TGTGCCAGCAGTTTTCCCCAGGGGACTAATGAAAAACTGTTTTTT
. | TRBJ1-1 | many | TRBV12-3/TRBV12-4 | CASSLTGWGTEAFF | TGTGCCAGCAGTCTGACAGGATGGGGCACTGAAGCTTTCTTT
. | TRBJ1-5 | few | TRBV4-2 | CAVGGSNQPQHF | TGTGCCGTAGGGGGTAGCAATCAGCCCCAGCATTTT
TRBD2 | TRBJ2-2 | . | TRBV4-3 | CASSQERVGTTDSAGELFF | TGCGCCAGCAGCCAAGAAAGGGTCGGGACTACCGATTCGGCCGGGGAGCTGTTTTTT
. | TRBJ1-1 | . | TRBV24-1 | CATSDSHHTEAFF | TGTGCCACCAGTGATTCCCATCATACTGAAGCTTTCTTT
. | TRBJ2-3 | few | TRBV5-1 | CASSSTPSTDTQYF | TGCGCCAGCAGCAGCACTCCGAGCACAGATACGCAGTATTTT
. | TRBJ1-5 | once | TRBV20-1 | CSAKTSLGHQPQHF | TGCAGTGCAAAGACTTCCTTGGGTCATCAGCCCCAGCATTTT
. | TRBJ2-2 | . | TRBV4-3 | CASSQAEDGELFF | TGCGCCAGCAGCCAAGCTGAGGACGGGGAGCTGTTTTTT
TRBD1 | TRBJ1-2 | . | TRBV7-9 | CASSRQGAGDGYTF | TGTGCCAGCAGCCGACAGGGGGCAGGGGATGGCTACACCTTC
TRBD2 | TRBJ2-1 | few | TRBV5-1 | CASTELAGRNEQFF | TGCGCCAGCACCGAACTAGCGGGGAGGAATGAGCAGTTCTTC
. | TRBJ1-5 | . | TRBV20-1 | CSAPKGSGQNNQPQHF | TGCAGTGCTCCAAAAGGGTCCGGACAGAACAATCAGCCCCAGCATTTT
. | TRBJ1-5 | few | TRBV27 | CASSLGVPSNQPQHF | TGTGCCAGCAGTTTAGGGGTCCCGAGCAATCAGCCCCAGCATTTT
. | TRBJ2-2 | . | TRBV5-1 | CASSLAGNAGELFF | TGCGCCAGCAGCTTGGCAGGGAACGCCGGGGAGCTGTTTTTT
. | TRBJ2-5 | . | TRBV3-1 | CASSQVVIAVSQETQYF | TGTGCCAGCAGCCAAGTAGTGATAGCGGTGTCACAAGAGACCCAGTACTTC
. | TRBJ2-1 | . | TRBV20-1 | CSASNPNEQFF | TGCAGTGCTAGTAACCCCAATGAGCAGTTCTTC
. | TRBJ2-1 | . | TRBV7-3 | CASSLKPYASDGGNEQFF | TGTGCCAGCAGCTTAAAACCTTATGCTAGCGATGGTGGCAATGAGCAGTTCTTC
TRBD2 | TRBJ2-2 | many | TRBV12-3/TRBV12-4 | CASRLGLAANTGELFF | TGTGCCAGCAGACTTGGACTAGCCGCAAACACCGGGGAGCTGTTTTTT
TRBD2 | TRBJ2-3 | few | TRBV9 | CASSVDPGSGGPTDTQYF | TGTGCCAGCAGCGTAGACCCCGGTAGCGGGGGGCCCACAGATACGCAGTATTTT
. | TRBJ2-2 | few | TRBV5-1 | CASSFDWNTGELFF | TGCGCCAGCAGCTTCGATTGGAACACCGGGGAGCTGTTTTTT
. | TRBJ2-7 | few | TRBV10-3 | CAIREVLSYEQYF | TGTGCCATCCGTGAGGTCTTGAGTTACGAGCAGTACTTC
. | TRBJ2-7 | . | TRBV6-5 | CASSYAWDPRGAKEQYF | TGTGCCAGCAGTTACGCTTGGGATCCCCGGGGGGCTAAGGAGCAGTACTTC
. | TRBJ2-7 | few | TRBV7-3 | CASSPPGRNEQYF | TGTGCCAGCAGCCCACCAGGGCGTAACGAGCAGTACTTC
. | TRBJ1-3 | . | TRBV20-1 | CSARKARTSGNTIYF | TGCAGTGCTAGAAAGGCGAGAACTTCTGGAAACACCATATATTTT
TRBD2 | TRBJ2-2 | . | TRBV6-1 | CASSGKRGGTGELFF | TGTGCCAGCAGTGGAAAGCGGGGGGGGACCGGGGAGCTGTTTTTT
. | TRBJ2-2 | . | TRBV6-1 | CASSWQGGATGELFF | TGTGCCAGCAGTTGGCAGGGGGGAGCCACCGGGGAGCTGTTTTTT
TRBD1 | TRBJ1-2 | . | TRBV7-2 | CASSPDRGRYGYTF | TGTGCCAGCAGCCCGGACAGGGGAAGATATGGCTACACCTTC
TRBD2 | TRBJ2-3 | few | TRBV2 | CASSGTSGAVNTQYF | TGTGCCAGCAGTGGGACTAGCGGGGCCGTGAATACGCAGTATTTT
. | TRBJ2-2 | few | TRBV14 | CASSLSRRSTGELFF | TGTGCCAGCAGCCTTAGCAGGAGGAGCACCGGGGAGCTGTTTTTT
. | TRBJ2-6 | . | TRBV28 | CASSLVLRQAGANVLTF | TGTGCCAGCAGTTTAGTCCTCCGACAGGCTGGGGCCAACGTCCTGACTTTC
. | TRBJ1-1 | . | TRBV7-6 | CASCPASGTEAFF | TGTGCCAGCTGCCCCGCTTCGGGGACTGAAGCTTTCTTT
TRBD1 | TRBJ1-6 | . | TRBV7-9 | CASSPSDRRNSPLHF | TGTGCCAGCAGCCCGTCGGACAGGAGAAATTCACCCCTCCACTTT
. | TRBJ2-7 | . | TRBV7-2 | CASSLGGGMDEQYF | TGTGCCAGCAGCTTAGGAGGCGGGATGGACGAGCAGTACTTC
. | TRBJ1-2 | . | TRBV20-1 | CSARDWSGQFNGYTF | TGCAGTGCTAGAGACTGGAGTGGACAGTTTAATGGCTACACCTTC
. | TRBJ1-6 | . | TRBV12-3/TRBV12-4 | CASSLTRGSPLHF | TGTGCCAGCAGTTTAACCAGGGGTTCACCCCTCCACTTT
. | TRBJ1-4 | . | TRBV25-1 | CASRKGSEKLFF | TGTGCCAGCAGAAAGGGGTCTGAAAAACTGTTTTTT
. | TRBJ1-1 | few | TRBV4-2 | CASSQEANREAFF | TGTGCCAGCAGCCAAGAGGCTAACCGTGAAGCTTTCTTT
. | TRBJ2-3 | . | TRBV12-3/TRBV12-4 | CASSLRAGVETDTQYF | TGTGCCAGCAGTCTCCGCGCCGGGGTGGAAACAGATACGCAGTATTTT
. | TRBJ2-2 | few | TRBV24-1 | CATSGRKGSSFAGELFF | TGTGCCACCAGTGGAAGGAAGGGCTCTAGCTTCGCCGGGGAGCTGTTTTTT
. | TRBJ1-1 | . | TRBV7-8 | CASNGGLTEAFF | TGTGCCAGCAATGGGGGGCTCACTGAAGCTTTCTTT
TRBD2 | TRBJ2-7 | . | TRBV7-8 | CASSLPSGSPGLAGGGDEQYF | TGTGCCAGCAGCCTCCCCTCCGGGAGCCCCGGACTAGCGGGAGGGGGTGACGAGCAGTACTTC
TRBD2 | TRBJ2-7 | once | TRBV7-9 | CASSLALLAGSYEQYF | TGTGCCAGCAGCTTAGCGCTCCTAGCGGGATCGTACGAGCAGTACTTC
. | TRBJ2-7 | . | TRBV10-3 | CAITPGLEGDEQYF | TGTGCCATCACACCAGGGCTAGAGGGAGACGAGCAGTACTTC